This is a list of T cell receptor beta chains from one sample in a study of blood T cell repertoires in COVID-19. TCRdb's copy holds only in-frame clones and misses some; the assay was immunoSEQ multiplex PCR. The table shows 200,000 to 300,000 clones, with roughly 87% occurring only once. The sequencing sample was made of peripheral blood. The receptors here all came from a man aged 55 to 70 who had recovered from COVID-19. Each CDR3 is given with its conserved first and last residue. A D gene is named only where the DNA matches it firmly.

j_call: TRBJ2-6
d_call: TRBD1
v_call: TRBV18
cdr3_nt: TGTGCCAGCTCACCATTGGGGACAGGGGGCCTGTCTGGGGCCAACGTCCTGACTTTC
cdr3_aa: CASSPLGTGGLSGANVLTF

j_call: TRBJ2-3
d_call: .
v_call: TRBV5-5
cdr3_nt: TGTGCCAGCGATGCTCTGGTTCCGGGACTCCGAACGGGGGATACGCAGTATTTT
cdr3_aa: CASDALVPGLRTGDTQYF

j_call: TRBJ2-3
d_call: .
v_call: TRBV5-4
cdr3_nt: TGTGCCAGCAGCTTGAGCCCCTATACAGATACGCAGTATTTT
cdr3_aa: CASSLSPYTDTQYF

j_call: TRBJ1-2
d_call: TRBD1
v_call: TRBV6-2/TRBV6-3
cdr3_nt: TGTGCCAGCAGTTACGACAGGGGTGACTATGGCTACACCTTC
cdr3_aa: CASSYDRGDYGYTF

j_call: TRBJ1-2
d_call: TRBD1
v_call: TRBV30
cdr3_nt: TGTGCCTGGAGTGGAGTACGACAGGGCTATGGCTACACCTTC
cdr3_aa: CAWSGVRQGYGYTF

j_call: TRBJ1-5
d_call: .
v_call: TRBV20-1
cdr3_nt: TGCAGTGCTAGTACTCATATCGACCAGCATTTT
cdr3_aa: CSASTHIDQHF

j_call: TRBJ1-2
d_call: .
v_call: TRBV29-1
cdr3_nt: TGCAGCGTAGGCGGGGGCTACACCTTC
cdr3_aa: CSVGGGYTF

j_call: TRBJ1-4
d_call: .
v_call: TRBV30
cdr3_nt: TGTGCCTGGAGTACCGGTCCCTCTAATGAAAAACTGTTTTTT
cdr3_aa: CAWSTGPSNEKLFF

j_call: TRBJ1-4
d_call: .
v_call: TRBV5-1
cdr3_nt: TGCGCCAGCAGCTTGTCCCAGGGAAAAGAAAAACTGTTTTTT
cdr3_aa: CASSLSQGKEKLFF

j_call: TRBJ1-6
d_call: .
v_call: TRBV7-9
cdr3_nt: TGTGCCAGCAGCTTAGCCCGGGAAAGAAATTCACCCCTCCACTTT
cdr3_aa: CASSLARERNSPLHF

j_call: TRBJ1-1
d_call: .
v_call: TRBV6-5
cdr3_nt: TGTGCCAGCAGTCAGAACGGGAAGCGCGCTGAAGCTTTCTTT
cdr3_aa: CASSQNGKRAEAFF

j_call: TRBJ2-1
d_call: .
v_call: TRBV19
cdr3_nt: TGTGCCAGCAGCTGGGGGGAAACCTACAATGAGCAGTTCTTC
cdr3_aa: CASSWGETYNEQFF

j_call: TRBJ1-2
d_call: .
v_call: TRBV5-1
cdr3_nt: TGCGCCAGCAGTCTGACGACGGAATCCCCGGGGGGCTACACCTTC
cdr3_aa: CASSLTTESPGGYTF

j_call: TRBJ2-7
d_call: TRBD1
v_call: TRBV5-1
cdr3_nt: TGCGCCAGCAGTCGGGACAGCTACTACGAGCAGTACTTC
cdr3_aa: CASSRDSYYEQYF

j_call: TRBJ2-4
d_call: TRBD2
v_call: TRBV20-1
cdr3_nt: TGCAGTGCTAGTCGGGGGGGCAAAAACATTCAGTACTTC
cdr3_aa: CSASRGGKNIQYF

j_call: TRBJ2-4
d_call: TRBD1
v_call: TRBV3-1/TRBV3-2
cdr3_nt: TGTGCCAGCAGCCATCTTAGTCGGGGACAGGGGAGGAACATTCAGTACTTC
cdr3_aa: CASSHLSRGQGRNIQYF

j_call: TRBJ2-3
d_call: TRBD1
v_call: TRBV19
cdr3_nt: TGTGCCAGTAGTGTACGCCATCGGGGCAGGGGGCATGGAGATACGCAGTATTTT
cdr3_aa: CASSVRHRGRGHGDTQYF

j_call: TRBJ2-3
d_call: .
v_call: TRBV6-5
cdr3_nt: TGTGCCAGCAGTTACTCTGGAATCGGGGTCACAGATACGCAGTATTTT
cdr3_aa: CASSYSGIGVTDTQYF

j_call: TRBJ2-3
d_call: TRBD1
v_call: TRBV5-6
cdr3_nt: TGTGCCAGCAGTTGGGACAGGGTGACCACAGATACGCAGTATTTT
cdr3_aa: CASSWDRVTTDTQYF

j_call: TRBJ2-7
d_call: TRBD2
v_call: TRBV3-1/TRBV3-2
cdr3_nt: TGTGCCAGCAGCCAAGTAGCGGGGGCCTACTCCTACGAGCAGTACTTC
cdr3_aa: CASSQVAGAYSYEQYF

j_call: TRBJ1-1
d_call: TRBD1
v_call: TRBV4-1
cdr3_nt: TGCGCCAGCAGCCAGGTGGCAGGGGGCATGTCTGAAGCTTTCTTT
cdr3_aa: CASSQVAGGMSEAFF

j_call: TRBJ1-1
d_call: TRBD1
v_call: TRBV4-1
cdr3_nt: TGCGCCAGCAGCCATGCGACAGGGGGGGGCACTGAAGCTTTCTTT
cdr3_aa: CASSHATGGGTEAFF

j_call: TRBJ2-3
d_call: TRBD2
v_call: TRBV3-1/TRBV3-2
cdr3_nt: TGTGCCAGCAGCCAAGGGACTAGGGCAGATACGCAGTATTTT
cdr3_aa: CASSQGTRADTQYF

j_call: TRBJ2-7
d_call: .
v_call: TRBV6-5
cdr3_nt: TGTGCCAGCAGTCCCCGATCTAGGAGCTCCTACGAGCAGTACTTC
cdr3_aa: CASSPRSRSSYEQYF

j_call: TRBJ2-3
d_call: TRBD2
v_call: TRBV7-9
cdr3_nt: TGTGCCAGCAGCCTCGGGACTAGCGGGGGGGCCGGGGATACGCAGTATTTT
cdr3_aa: CASSLGTSGGAGDTQYF